These 28 T cell receptor beta chains share one sample of origin, sequenced in a study of metastatic and nonmetastatic thyroid tumors. TCRdb re-analyzed the PCR reads through MiXCR. This table has 15,000 to 20,000 clones, 15% to 19% appearing once. No treatment had been given to any patient before thyroid surgery. Sequencing used blood. The source is a female donor with papillary thyroid cancer or a benign thyroid nodule (not recorded which). Some clones in this sample may be carry-over from other donors' samples.

Comments on this clone: It may be a read error: a sequence one base away is much more abundant. J is TRBJ2-3 and V is TRBV29-1; D is uncertain. V lost 5 bases and J lost 2, with 20 bases in between. The CDR3 covers 16 residues. The germline gives CDR1 SQVTM, CDR2 ANQGSEA. The CDR3 loop is CSVQGSGGPYTDTQYF. The CDR3, as DNA: TGCAGCGTTCAAGGCTCGGGCGGCCCGTACACAGATACGCAGTATTTT.

The chain employs TRBV28 and TRBJ2-7; TRBD1 aligns across 7 bases. In germline, CDR1 is MDHEN, CDR2 SYDVKM. This CDR3 is 14 amino acids long. The V segment lost 0 bases and the J segment 2 bases; nucleotides outside the gene matches: 1. The CDR3 here is CASSLWDRPYEQYF. The CDR3 DNA follows: TGTGCCAGCAGTTTATGGGACAGGCCCTACGAGCAGTACTTC.

On this clone itself: This may stem from a read error, because a much larger clone lies one nucleotide away. The chain couples TRBV29-1 to TRBJ2-1; 7 nucleotides match TRBD2. The CDR3 has 15 amino acids. Germline CDR1 is SQVTM and CDR2 is ANQGSEA. Trimming took 2 bases from V and 7 from J; bases not matched to a gene: 11. The chain's CDR3 is CSVERLREIRNEQFF. The CDR3 DNA is TGCAGCGTTGAAAGGTTGCGGGAGATCAGAAATGAGCAGTTCTTC.

In this sample, this clone is medium-sized (0.01 to 0.1%). The chain couples TRBV6-5 to TRBJ2-1, with D possibly being TRBD2 (5 bases). Between the trimmed V and J ends, which lost 2 bases and 7 bases, there was a span of 15 bases. The CDR3 runs to 15 residues. Per germline, CDR1 MNHEY and CDR2 SVGAGI. The CDR3 protein is CASSYGAPRVNEQFF. The CDR3, as DNA: TGTGCCAGCAGTTACGGAGCCCCGAGGGTAAATGAGCAGTTCTTC.

This clone was recorded at least ten times. The chain combines TRBV5-1 with TRBJ1-2, with D tentatively TRBD1 (6 bases). Trimming removed 1 base from V and 3 bases from J, with 13 bases in between. This CDR3 is built from 15 residues. CDR1 and CDR2 (germline): SGHRS, YFSETQ. The CDR3 region is CASSLSGARDYGYTF. The CDR3 DNA reads as TGCGCCAGCAGCTTGTCGGGGGCTAGGGACTATGGCTACACCTTC.

Many counts were recorded for this clone. The chain combines TRBV5-1 with TRBJ1-2; 9 bases agree with TRBD1. The J segment lost 8 bases and the V segment lost 4 bases, leaving 9 bases of the junction unmatched. Germline V gives CDR1 SGHRS, CDR2 YFSETQ. This CDR3 has 14 amino acids. CDR3: CASSPQGAGEGYTF. CDR3 bases: TGCGCCAGCAGCCCACAGGGGGCAGGAGAAGGCTACACCTTC.

A remark on this clone: A much bigger clone sits one base away, suggesting this may be a read error. The chain joins TRBV18 to TRBJ2-1; tentative D call: TRBD2 (5 bases). Between the trimmed V and J ends, which lost 3 bases and 5 bases, there was a span of 14 bases. Germline lookup yields CDR1 KGHSH and CDR2 LQKENI. The CDR3 contains 15 residues. DNA for the CDR3: TGTGCCAGCTCACCTCTAGCATCCAGGAACAATGAGCAGTTCTTC. Its translation is CASSPLASRNNEQFF.

In this sample, this clone turned up many times. The V gene is TRBV28, the J gene TRBJ1-2; D is unresolved. The V and J ends lost 4 bases and 5 bases respectively, with 17 bases between them. CDR1 is MDHEN, CDR2 SYDVKM, per germline. This CDR3 contains 15 residues. CDR3 sequence: CASSSAKFYSYGYTF. CDR3 nucleotides: TGTGCCAGCAGTTCCGCCAAATTTTATTCTTATGGCTACACCTTC.

In this sample, this clone is medium-sized. The V call is TRBV25-1, the J call TRBJ1-1, with TRBD1 identical over 7 bases. CDR3 length: 15 amino acids. With 6 bases clipped from V and 3 bases from J, the junction kept 10 bases outside the gene matches. CDR1 and CDR2 from the germline V gene are MGHDK and SYGVNS. DNA of the CDR3: TGTGCCAGCAGGGGGGGAGGGGGCTCATACACTGAAGCTTTCTTT. It specifies CASRGGGGSYTEAFF.

This clone was counted at least ten times. This chain joins TRBV20-1 and TRBJ2-2; D might be TRBD2 (6 bases). Trimming shortened V by 0 bases and J by 6 bases, and 14 bases separated the two germline ends. The CDR3 runs 15 residues. CDR1 is DFQATT, CDR2 SNEGSKA, per germline (reference sequence). The CDR3 spells CSARDGGIRAGELFF. CDR3 sequence (DNA): TGCAGTGCTAGAGATGGCGGGATAAGGGCCGGGGAGCTGTTTTTT.

Many counts were recorded for this clone. The rearrangement links TRBV20-1 to TRBJ1-5; 10 bases are shared with TRBD1. Germline CDR1 reads DFQATT; CDR2 reads SNEGSKA (reference sequence). This CDR3 spans 15 amino acids. V lost 0 bases and J lost 9; bases outside the gene matches: 8. CDR3 nucleotide sequence: TGCAGTGCTAGAGATCGGACAGGGGGTCATGGGCCCCAGCATTTT. Encoded protein: CSARDRTGGHGPQHF.

This chain connects TRBV6-1 to TRBJ2-5, with 12 nucleotides matching TRBD2. The germline CDR1 and CDR2 sequences are MNHNS and SASEGT. Trimming at V came to 8 bases and at J to 5 bases, leaving 3 bases not matched to a gene. The length of the CDR3 is 13 residues. The CDR3 DNA reads as TGTGCCAGCCGACTAGCGGGAGAGGAGACCCAGTACTTC. Amino acids: CASRLAGEETQYF.

At least ten counts were recorded for this clone. The chain combines TRBV7-6 with TRBJ2-5; D is possibly TRBD2 (6 bases). CDR3 size: 14 residues. Germline lookup yields CDR1 SGHVS and CDR2 FNYEAQ. V lost 1 base, J lost 5 bases, and 11 bases lay in between. The CDR3 protein is CASSLVGRGETQYF. The CDR3, as DNA: TGTGCCAGCAGCTTAGTTGGACGGGGGGAGACCCAGTACTTC.

This clone was recorded many times. A single base separates this from a much larger clone, so it may be a read error. The sample holds other DNA sequences that translate to the same CDR3. The chain couples TRBV15 to TRBJ1-6; D gene uncertain. CDR3 size: 14 residues. Germline V gene data show CDR1 as LNHNV and CDR2 as YYDKDF (reference sequence). CDR3 amino acids: CATSSLPQYSPLHF. The DNA of the CDR3 is TGTGCCACCAGCAGCCTTCCTCAATACTCACCACTCCACTTT.

There are many counts of this clone. J is TRBJ1-1 and V is TRBV10-3; D is ambiguous. This CDR3 is built from 16 residues. V lost 0 bases, J lost 0 bases, and 11 bases lay in between. From germline, CDR1 is ENHRY and CDR2 SYGVKD. The CDR3 DNA reads TGTGCCATCAGTGAGTCCACGGGCAACTTGAACACTGAAGCTTTCTTT. Translating gives CAISESTGNLNTEAFF.

This clone appeared many times. The chain recombines TRBV5-1 with TRBJ1-1, with D possibly TRBD1 on 5 matching bases. This CDR3 is 14 amino acids long. The ends were cut back, 5 bases at V and 6 bases at J, with 17 bases in the middle. The germline CDR1 and CDR2 sequences are SGHRS and YFSETQ. The CDR3 loop reads CASRIPTEGSEAFF. Here the CDR3 DNA reads TGCGCCAGCAGGATTCCTACCGAGGGGTCTGAAGCTTTCTTT.

This clone was recorded a few times. This chain uses TRBV7-7 with TRBJ2-5; possible D gene TRBD1, 5 bases. The V gene's germline CDR1 is SSHAT and CDR2 FNYEAQ (reference sequence). The length of the CDR3 is 14 residues. Trimming cost V 3 bases and J 4 bases, with 12 bases left between them. DNA for the CDR3: TGTGCCAGCAGCTTCGGTCAGGGTGGAGAGACCCAGTACTTC. Translating it yields CASSFGQGGETQYF.

This clone is categorized as medium-sized. The genes are TRBV6-1 and TRBJ2-1, with D unresolved. Germline lookup yields CDR1 MNHNS and CDR2 SASEGT. Trimming removed 1 base at V and 13 bases at J, with 11 bases between. The CDR3 covers 12 residues. CDR3 region: CASSEVSQTQFF. In DNA form, the CDR3 reads TGTGCCAGCAGTGAAGTCAGCCAGACTCAGTTCTTC.

The sample holds a few counts of this clone. A much larger clone differs by one base, so this may be a read error. The same CDR3 arises from other DNA sequences in this sample as well. The V and J genes are TRBV2 and TRBJ2-3; D unclear. CDR1 and CDR2 from the germline V gene are SNHLY and FYNNEI. CDR3 length equals 15 residues. V was shortened by 7 bases and J by 0 bases, with 14 bases between the two germline ends. CDR3 sequence: CASTRGRPSTDTQYF. CDR3 nucleotide sequence: TGTGCCAGCACCCGAGGTCGGCCTAGCACAGATACGCAGTATTTT.

This clone was detected ten times or more. Other nucleotide sequences from this sample produce the same CDR3. The chain uses TRBV28 and TRBJ1-4; no reliable D call. Trimming took off 7 bases at V and 2 bases at J, with 2 bases between the two ends. Germline V CDR1 and CDR2: MDHEN, SYDVKM. The CDR3 has 11 amino acids. Written as DNA, the CDR3 is TGTGCCAGCACTACTAATGAAAAACTGTTTTTT. This codes for CASTTNEKLFF.

This clone was seen at least ten times. The J gene is TRBJ2-5, the V gene TRBV7-2; D remains ambiguous. The CDR3 covers 13 residues. The ends were cut back, 5 bases at V and 1 base at J, with 8 bases in the middle. CDR1 SGHTA and CDR2 FQGNSA come from the germline V gene. The CDR3, as DNA: TGTGCCAGCAGCGTAAGGGTCCAAGAGACCCAGTACTTC. Amino acids: CASSVRVQETQYF.

In its sample, this clone is medium-sized. The chain couples TRBV20-1 to TRBJ2-2; a possible D gene is TRBD1 (5 bases). The V gene lost 3 bases and the J gene lost 7 bases, with 15 bases spanning the gap. The CDR3 has 14 amino acids. Germline CDR1 and CDR2: DFQATT and SNEGSKA (reference sequence). CDR3 in amino acids: CSARSRAGGGELFF. In DNA, the CDR3 is TGCAGTGCTAGGAGCAGGGCAGGCGGCGGGGAGCTGTTTTTT.

This clone has a count of ten or more. The chain recombines TRBV11-1 with TRBJ2-5; TRBD2 matches 14 bases. CDR1 and CDR2 (germline): SGHAT, FQDESV (reference sequence). J gave up 4 bases and V 4 bases, and 5 bases lay outside the gene matches. CDR3 length: 16 amino acids. For the CDR3, the DNA is TGTGCCAGCAGCTCCGGGACTAGCGGGGGAGGAGAGACCCAGTACTTC. It codes for CASSSGTSGGGETQYF.

This clone was found a few times. The chain joins TRBV9 to TRBJ1-1; D may be TRBD1 (6 bases). V was clipped by 1 base and J by 5 bases, with 9 bases between them. Per the germline V gene, CDR1 is SGDLS and CDR2 is YYNGEE. The CDR3 totals 13 residues. The CDR3 reads CASSVQGWTEAFF. The CDR3 bases are TGTGCCAGCAGCGTACAGGGGTGGACTGAAGCTTTCTTT.

This clone was recorded at least ten times. The V call is TRBV20-1, the J call TRBJ1-1; no clear D. The CDR3 has 13 residues. The germline V gene encodes CDR1 DFQATT and CDR2 SNEGSKA (reference sequence). This chain's CDR3 is CRPVRPLNTEAFF. In DNA form, the CDR3 reads TGCAGGCCCGTCAGGCCCCTTAACACTGAAGCTTTCTTT.

This clone is categorized as medium-sized. The V and J genes are TRBV6-1 and TRBJ1-5; D unresolved. The germline V gene has CDR1 MNHNS and CDR2 SASEGT. V lost 5 bases and J 5 bases, leaving 10 bases between the germline ends. There are 13 residues in the CDR3. CDR3 nucleotide sequence: TGTGCCAGCAGTTGGGAGCCCCATCAGCCCCAGCATTTT. This codes for CASSWEPHQPQHF.

Ten or more counts support this clone. The V and J genes are TRBV12-3 or TRBV12-4 and TRBJ2-5; D gene ambiguous. The CDR3 length is 11 residues. The ends were cut back, 4 bases at V and 2 bases at J, with 2 bases in the middle. CDR3 in DNA: TGTGCCAGCAGTTCTCAAGAGACCCAGTACTTC. Amino acid sequence: CASSSQETQYF.

The sample holds many counts of this clone. This chain links TRBV4-2 with TRBJ2-7, with TRBD2 matching over 8 bases. The CDR3 has 15 amino acids. V lost 2 bases, J lost 4 bases, and 7 bases stayed unmatched. Looked up from germline, CDR1 is LGHNA and CDR2 is YNFKEQ. The CDR3 DNA reads as TGTGCCAGCAGCCAAAGCTCGGGACTAGGGTACGAGCAGTACTTC. It yields the protein CASSQSSGLGYEQYF.